A single sample gave rise to the 20 T cell receptor beta chains below, sequenced in a study of T cell responses to AZD1222 COVID-19 vaccine. The repertoire was sequenced with immunoSEQ multiplex PCR; TCRdb's copy has only in-frame clones and lacks some. The sample carries more than 90,000 clones, around nine tenths recorded once. Sequencing used peripheral blood, obtained 28 days after the second AZD1222 dose. Every receptor here comes from an adult who received the AZD1222 COVID-19 vaccine.

The chain recombines TRBV9 with TRBJ1-2; 8 bases fit TRBD1. The CDR3 contains 13 residues. With V trimmed by 4 bases and J by 8 bases, 7 bases remained unmatched. Looked up from germline, CDR1 is SGDLS and CDR2 is YYNGEE. The CDR3, as DNA: TGTGCCAGCAGCTCCCGACAGGGGAACGGCTACACCTTC. It is translated as CASSSRQGNGYTF.

A word on this clone: An end of the junction does not agree with germline; a read error may underlie this. J is TRBJ2-3 and V is TRBV6-5; 12 positions agree with TRBD2. Germline V gives CDR1 MNHEY, CDR2 SVGAGI. There are 14 residues in the CDR3. CDR3 in amino acids: CASSTGLAGDTQYF. CDR3 bases: TGCGCCAGCAGTACGGGACTAGCGGGAGATACGCAGTATTTT.

The chain recombines TRBV28 with TRBJ2-1, with D perhaps being TRBD1 or TRBD2 (7 bases each). Per the germline V gene, CDR1 is MDHEN and CDR2 is SYDVKM. V was trimmed by 3 bases and J by 7 bases, leaving 16 bases between them. The CDR3 totals 15 residues. The CDR3 bases are TGTGCCAGCAGTTTCCTCTCAGGGGGGGAGAATGAGCAGTTCTTC. The encoded protein is CASSFLSGGENEQFF.

This chain uses TRBV28 with TRBJ2-7, with D uncertain. Trimming took off 6 bases at V and 0 bases at J, with 12 bases between the two ends. CDR3 size: 14 residues. Per the germline V gene, CDR1 is MDHEN and CDR2 is SYDVKM. The CDR3 coding sequence is TGTGCCAGCAGACCGGGCCAAAGCTCCTACGAGCAGTACTTC. It translates to CASRPGQSSYEQYF.

In this sample, this clone turned up a few times. The J gene is TRBJ1-1, the V gene TRBV19; D is uncertain. V lost 1 base to trimming and J lost 0 bases, with 12 bases between them. The CDR3 length is 16 residues. Germline CDR1 is LNHDA and CDR2 is SQIVND (reference sequence). CDR3 in DNA: TGTGCCAGTAGTATAGCGGCAGGCCGGATGAACACTGAAGCTTTCTTT. Its protein product is CASSIAAGRMNTEAFF. Full variable domain (outside the CDR3, taken from reference TRBV19 and TRBJ1-1): DGGITQSPKYLFRKEGQNVTLSCEQNLNHDAMYWYRQDPGQGLRLIYYSQIVNDFQKGDIAEGYSVSREKKESFPLTVTSAQKNPTAFYLCASSIAAGRMNTEAFFGQGTRLTVV.

The chain has TRBV27 and TRBJ1-1, with a possible D match to TRBD1 (5 bases). Trimming took off 5 bases at V and 4 bases at J, with 14 bases between the two ends. This CDR3 comprises 14 residues. The germline V gene encodes CDR1 MNHEY and CDR2 SMNVEV (reference sequence). The CDR3 is CASSPQSGGTEAFF. CDR3 nucleotide sequence: TGTGCCAGCAGTCCCCAGTCCGGGGGCACTGAAGCTTTCTTT.

V gene TRBV3-1 (or the pseudogene TRBV3-2) combines with J gene TRBJ1-2; 10 positions agree with TRBD1. There are 16 residues in the CDR3. Germline values: CDR1 LGHDT, CDR2 YNNKEL (reference sequence). Losses at the gene ends were 0 bases for V and 4 bases for J; bases not matched to a gene: 5. The CDR3 protein is CASSQDRDRGSYGYTF. The CDR3 nucleotides read TGTGCCAGCAGCCAAGATAGGGACAGGGGAAGCTATGGCTACACCTTC.

The chain recombines TRBV30 with TRBJ1-5; no firm D call. Germline values: CDR1 GTSNPN, CDR2 SVGIG (reference sequence). V lost 3 bases and J 3 bases, leaving 12 bases between the germline ends. The CDR3 extends over 14 amino acids. In DNA form, the CDR3 reads TGTGCCTGGAGCTCGGACGGGGACAATCAGCCCCAGCATTTT. Protein product: CAWSSDGDNQPQHF.

The gene calls are TRBV7-9 and TRBJ2-1; D may match TRBD1 or TRBD2 (6 bases each). The length of the CDR3 is 15 residues. V lost 5 bases and J lost 4, with 15 bases in between. Germline lookup yields CDR1 SEHNR and CDR2 FQNEAQ (reference sequence). The CDR3 DNA follows: TGTGCCAGCAGCGCCGGGGGCAGCCGGTACAATGAGCAGTTCTTC. Encoded protein: CASSAGGSRYNEQFF.

The chain recombines TRBV10-3 with TRBJ2-7, with D perhaps TRBD1 (5 bases). The CDR3 length is 13 residues. The germline CDR1 and CDR2 sequences are ENHRY and SYGVKD. Trimming removed 4 bases from V and 7 bases from J, with 14 bases in between. CDR3 nucleotides: TGTGCCATCAGTGGTCAGGGTCCTGGTGAGCAGTACTTC. Translation gives CAISGQGPGEQYF.

The CDR3 sequence: CASSPGRDTQYF. CDR3 nucleotide sequence: TGTGCCAGCAGCCCGGGAAGGGATACGCAGTATTTT. The J gene is TRBJ2-3, the V gene TRBV5-8, with D possibly being TRBD2 (5 bases). Germline CDR1 SGHTS, CDR2 YDEGEE. This CDR3 comprises 12 residues. Between the trimmed V and J ends, which lost 4 bases and 6 bases, there was a span of 9 bases.

The V call is TRBV5-1, the J call TRBJ1-1, with unresolved D. Germline loops: CDR1 SGHRS, CDR2 YFSETQ. The CDR3 is 15 residues long. The V gene lost 6 bases and the J gene lost 1 base, with 16 bases spanning the gap. The DNA for the CDR3 is TGCGCCAGCATTAGATCATCGGGTCAGAACACTGAAGCTTTCTTT. This sequence encodes CASIRSSGQNTEAFF.

In this sample, this clone turned up many times. This chain links TRBV2 with TRBJ2-1; D not resolved. The V and J ends lost 3 bases and 9 bases respectively, with 12 bases between them. Germline values: CDR1 SNHLY, CDR2 FYNNEI. The CDR3 runs to 13 residues. The CDR3 is CASSEGPSGEQFF. The DNA of the CDR3 is TGTGCCAGCAGTGAGGGCCCCTCGGGTGAGCAGTTCTTC.

The rearrangement joins TRBV7-2 to TRBJ2-7; 7 nucleotides match TRBD1. The ends lost 5 bases at V and 1 base at J; junction bases unmatched: 11. The germline V gene encodes CDR1 SGHTA and CDR2 FQGNSA. The CDR3 sequence is 16 residues long. In DNA form, the CDR3 reads TGTGCCAGCAGCAACCCAAGGACAGGTCTTTCCTACGAGCAGTACTTC. It specifies CASSNPRTGLSYEQYF.

The chain carries TRBV6-1 and TRBJ2-1, with 8 bases matching TRBD2. The CDR3 has 16 residues. After removal of 4 bases from V and 2 bases from J, the junction contained 7 bases not matched to a gene. The germline V gene encodes CDR1 MNHNS and CDR2 SASEGT. DNA for the CDR3: TGTGCCAGCAGTGCACTAGCGGCCCATACCTACAATGAGCAGTTCTTC. It is translated as CASSALAAHTYNEQFF.

The chain uses TRBV11-2 and TRBJ2-2; D might be TRBD1 (6 bases). CDR3 length equals 15 residues. In germline, CDR1 is SGHAT, CDR2 FQNNGV. The germline V and J ends were trimmed by 1 base and 6 bases, with 12 bases remaining between them. CDR3 in DNA: TGTGCCAGCAGCTTAGTGGGCAGGGGCGCCGGGGAGCTGTTTTTT. Protein sequence: CASSLVGRGAGELFF.

V gene TRBV6-6 combines with J gene TRBJ2-5; a weak D match, TRBD2 (5 bases). V lost 6 bases, J lost 3 bases, and 17 bases lay in between. Germline V gene sequence: CDR1 MNHNY, CDR2 SVGAGI (reference sequence). The CDR3 runs to 15 residues. The chain's CDR3 is CASRFPSTGKETQYF. The CDR3 nucleotides read TGTGCCAGCAGGTTCCCAAGTACCGGGAAAGAGACCCAGTACTTC.

V is TRBV28 and J is TRBJ1-4; D is undetermined. This CDR3 has 16 amino acids. V shed 5 bases and J shed 6 bases, with 19 bases lying between them. CDR1 MDHEN and CDR2 SYDVKM come from the germline V gene. The CDR3 DNA reads TGTGCCAGCAGTACTACAGAGACTATAATCGATGAAAAACTGTTTTTT. Its translation: CASSTTETIIDEKLFF.

The rearrangement joins TRBV4-1 to TRBJ1-1; D remains unclear. The CDR3 covers 16 residues. Trimming shortened V by 3 bases and J by 3 bases, and 17 bases separated the two germline ends. Germline V CDR1 and CDR2: MGHRA, YSYEKL. CDR3: CASSHASGQRDTEAFF. The DNA of the CDR3 is TGCGCCAGCAGCCATGCTTCGGGCCAGCGTGACACTGAAGCTTTCTTT.

V is TRBV10-1 and J is TRBJ2-5; tentatively, D is TRBD1 (6 bases). The CDR3 length is 15 residues. V was clipped by 2 bases and J by 0 bases, with 10 bases between them. Per the germline V gene, CDR1 is WNHNN and CDR2 is SYGVQD (reference sequence). The CDR3 bases are TGCGCCAGCAGTGAGGGACAGACAAACCAAGAGACCCAGTACTTC. Protein product: CASSEGQTNQETQYF.